The clone carrying this TCR beta chain has ten or more counts. The library targeted TCRbeta and was prepared with unique molecular identifiers. MiXCR was run by TCRdb on the PCR reads, yielding one entry per CDR3 protein. The sample includes 70,000 to 100,000 distinct CDR3 sequences, more than 9% of them seen just once. This entry is derived from a study of T-cell reconstitution after alpha-beta-depleted transplantation in children. Germline CDR1 and CDR2: SEHNR and FQNEAQ (reference sequence). This CDR3 region has 18 residues. The junction had 14 bases not matched to a gene; V was cut back by 5 bases and J by 3 bases.

This TCR was sampled from a human donor who donated a stem cell graft to a child with inherited bone marrow failure. Sequenced material: PBMCs from the stem cell graft donor, taken from the stem cell graft. The chain has TRBV7-9 and TRBJ2-1; TRBD2 matches at 9 bases. The CDR3 bases are TGTGCCAGCAGCCCGGATTTCGGGCGGGGGGGTTTCTACAATGAGCAGTTCTTC. The encoded protein is CASSPDFGRGGFYNEQFF.